The T cell receptor beta chain described here comes from a study of beta chain features in type 1 diabetes. Study information: Patients were similar to healthy donors in age and gender (as well as in cell yields). Broader study findings: Across patients, naive, central memory and Treg TCRB repertoires exhibited apparently greater similarity than was observed across healthy donors. HLA effects on TCRB rearrangement stayed unresolved here. The study found fewer insertions and more deletions at VDJ junctions in type 1 diabetes patients.

The study reverse transcribed the entire isolated RNA, so it sequenced expressed TCRB transcripts. Assay used: immunoSEQ multiplex PCR; TCRdb lists only in-frame clones, some missing. In the table there are about 360,000 clones, over 9.5% of which are singletons. As for this clone: Its antigen is still unknown.

Sequencing input: naive CD4+ T cells from blood. The TCR sequence derives from a man between 18 and 35 years old in good health.

Here the CDR3 reads CARREDNQPQHF. In nucleotides, the CDR3 is TGTGCCAGAAGGGAGGACAATCAGCCCCAGCATTTT. The rearrangement links TRBV19 to TRBJ1-5; D not certain. The CDR3 spans 12 residues. Germline loops: CDR1 LNHDA, CDR2 SQIVND (reference sequence). Trimming took 9 bases from V and 3 from J, leaving 9 bases between them.